This TCR beta chain was recovered during a study of blood T cell repertoires in COVID-19. About the study: The origin of the acute and convalescent COVID-19 samples was the United States, Italy and Spain. Sample material is recorded as cDNA or gDNA derived from T cells, B-cell-depleted T cells, or PBMCs.

Original data processing: How many nucleated cells were present was estimated from reference gene primer amplification. Only in-frame clones appear in the TCRdb table, and some are missing; sequencing was by immunoSEQ multiplex PCR. V, J and clone size were drawn from that table, and D and trimming were deduced from the DNA. The repertoire includes under 150,000 clones, 81% of them detected once, and roughly 1.4% sits in the top ten. This clone showed up just a few times. Sequenced material: peripheral blood. The sequence was obtained from a man in his forties or fifties with acute or convalescent COVID-19.

The DNA of the CDR3 is TGTGCCTGGAACAGAGACGGTAATGAAAAACTGTTTTTT. This translates into CAWNRDGNEKLFF. This chain joins TRBV30 and TRBJ1-4; D gene uncertain. The CDR3 contains 13 residues. CDR1 and CDR2 from the germline V gene are GTSNPN and SVGIG (reference sequence). V was shortened by 4 bases and J by 4 bases, with 10 bases between the two germline ends.